Each of the 10 T cell receptor beta chains below was sequenced from the same sample in a study of CD8+ T cells in alopecia areata. Those with alopecia areata gave lesional scalp punch biopsies and peripheral blood. Reverse transcription of extracted RNA yielded cDNA, which provided the sequencing template. Clones were sequenced by immunoSEQ multiplex PCR, and TCRdb holds only the in-frame ones, with some missing. This table holds under 20,000 clones, more than 50% found once. The sample here was skin, taken at week 0. These receptors were taken from a human donor with alopecia areata.

This clone was counted a single time. The gene calls are TRBV19 and TRBJ1-1, with D maybe TRBD1 (5 bases). The CDR3 sequence is 15 residues long. Deletions cut 6 bases from V and 0 bases from J, with 14 bases between. From germline, CDR1 is LNHDA and CDR2 SQIVND (reference sequence). In DNA form, the CDR3 reads TGTGCCAGTAGCCCCACAGGATTTATGAACACTGAAGCTTTCTTT. Translation gives CASSPTGFMNTEAFF.

The genes are TRBV5-1 and TRBJ2-7, with TRBD1 as a possible D gene (6 bases). In germline, CDR1 is SGHRS, CDR2 YFSETQ. Trimming left V 0 bases short and J 3 bases short, with 13 bases between. The CDR3 is 15 residues long. This CDR3 reads CASSLEAGAIYEQYF. CDR3 coding DNA: TGCGCCAGCAGCTTGGAAGCAGGGGCGATCTACGAGCAGTACTTC. Together with reference TRBV5-1 and TRBJ2-7, the CDR3 gives the full variable domain: KAGVTQTPRYLIKTRGQQVTLSCSPISGHRSVSWYQQTPGQGLQFLFEYFSETQRNKGNFPGRFSGRQFSNSRSEMNVSTLELGDSALYLCASSLEAGAIYEQYFGPGTRLTVT.

The CDR3 DNA sequence: TGTGCCAGCACCCTGGGACAGAACACTGAAGCTTTCTTT. Its translation: CASTLGQNTEAFF. The chain couples TRBV7-9 to TRBJ1-1, with D possibly being TRBD1 (6 bases). V gave up 7 bases and J gave up 1 base, with 10 bases separating them. The CDR3 extends over 13 amino acids. Germline CDR1 is SEHNR and CDR2 is FQNEAQ (reference sequence). The variable domain in full, with the rest retrieved from reference TRBV7-9 and TRBJ1-1, is DTGVSQNPRHKITKRGQNVTFRCDPISEHNRLYWYRQTLGQGPEFLTYFQNEAQLEKSRLLSDRFSAERPKGSFSTLEIQRTEQGDSAMYLCASTLGQNTEAFFGQGTRLTVV.

The chain uses TRBV7-2 and TRBJ2-7; 10 nucleotides agree with TRBD2. Germline V gene lookup returns CDR1 SGHTA and CDR2 FQGNSA. V lost 2 bases, J lost 5 bases, and 9 bases stayed unmatched. CDR3 length: 16 amino acids. The CDR3 is CASSLLLGTSANEQYF. CDR3 DNA sequence: TGTGCCAGCAGCTTATTGTTAGGGACTAGCGCGAACGAGCAGTACTTC.

The V gene is TRBV4-3, the J gene TRBJ1-6, with 8 bases that match TRBD1. CDR1 LGHNA and CDR2 YSLEER come from the germline V gene. Germline trimming cut 0 bases from V and 7 bases from J; bases unmatched to any gene: 17. CDR3 length: 20 amino acids. CDR3 in DNA: TGCGCCAGCAGCCAAGAGGGGCGGCAGGGGGCATCCCATGTCAATTCACCCCTCCACTTT. Amino acids: CASSQEGRQGASHVNSPLHF.

The rearrangement links TRBV10-1 to TRBJ2-7; TRBD1 might be the D (6 bases). This CDR3 region has 16 residues. Trimming took 0 bases from V and 3 from J, leaving 15 bases between them. Germline V gives CDR1 WNHNN, CDR2 SYGVQD (reference sequence). CDR3 nucleotides: TGCGCCAGCAGTGAGTCGATTCTGGGACACCGCTACGAGCAGTACTTC. This encodes CASSESILGHRYEQYF.

A note on this clone: This sample includes further DNA sequences coding for the same CDR3. The chain has TRBV6-6 and TRBJ1-2, with D maybe TRBD1 (5 bases). Germline V gene lookup returns CDR1 MNHNY and CDR2 SVGAGI (reference sequence). The CDR3 spans 15 residues. Trimming removed 2 bases from V and 4 bases from J, with 14 bases in between. CDR3 loop: CASSYGQGGGYGYTF. The CDR3 bases are TGTGCCAGCAGTTACGGGCAGGGCGGCGGCTATGGCTACACCTTC.

This clone was recorded only once. CDR3 sequence (DNA): TGTGCCAGCTCATTCATTTCTCCACGGGAGCTGTTTTTT. Amino acids: CASSFISPRELFF. This chain links TRBV18 with TRBJ2-2, with D uncertain. V shed 5 bases and J shed 9 bases, with 13 bases lying between them. The CDR3 runs to 13 residues. Germline-derived CDR1 and CDR2 are KGHSH and LQKENI. Together with reference TRBV18 and TRBJ2-2, the CDR3 gives the full variable domain: NAGVMQNPRHLVRRRGQEARLRCSPMKGHSHVYWYRQLPEEGLKFMVYLQKENIIDESGMPKERFSAEFPKEGPSILRIQQVVRGDSAAYFCASSFISPRELFFGEGSRLTVL.

The rearrangement links TRBV6-8 to TRBJ2-1; a weak D match, TRBD1 (6 bases). The V end was cut by 5 bases, the J end by 0 bases, with 11 bases between. The germline gives CDR1 MNHGY, CDR2 SAAAGT. This CDR3 spans 15 amino acids. CDR3 region: CASSPGHPSYNEQFF. DNA of the CDR3: TGTGCCAGCAGTCCGGGACATCCCTCCTACAATGAGCAGTTCTTC.

The V gene is TRBV7-6, the J gene TRBJ1-3; possible D gene TRBD1, 6 bases. The V end lost 5 bases, the J end lost 0 bases, and 8 bases lay between the germline ends. Germline CDR1 reads SGHVS; CDR2 reads FNYEAQ. The CDR3 covers 14 residues. The CDR3 DNA follows: TGTGCCAGCAGCGGACAGCACTCTGGAAACACCATATATTTT. This gives the protein CASSGQHSGNTIYF.